This T cell receptor beta chain is from a study of breast tumors, draining lymph nodes, adjacent tissues. Samples came from axillary lymph nodes draining the breast cancer. TCRdb re-analysed the multiplex PCR reads in MiXCR, keeping a single row per CDR3 protein. The sample contains 85,000 to 120,000 distinct CDR3 sequences, more than 25% of which appear only once. This clonotype showed up just a few times. The antigen is undetermined. Germline CDR1 and CDR2: WNHNN and SYGVQD (reference sequence). The germline V and J ends were trimmed by 0 bases and 4 bases, with 14 bases remaining between them. The length of the CDR3 is 16 residues. Study-wide results and limits: Luminal-like breast cancer showed significantly greater tumor-nontumor repertoire similarity than basal-like breast cancer did. Tumors had less TCR diversity than lymph nodes, more than nontumor tissue.

The chain uses TRBV10-1 and TRBJ2-3, with D perhaps being TRBD1 or TRBD2 (5 bases each). The clonotype originates from a female donor with breast cancer. Some clones in this sample may be carry-over from other donors' samples. The sample consisted of axillary lymph node tissue. The CDR3 sequence: CASSESEGMSADTQYF. The CDR3 nucleotides read TGCGCCAGCAGTGAGTCAGAGGGGATGTCTGCAGATACGCAGTATTTT.